Reported below is one T cell receptor (beta chain). The antigen is not known. Trimming cost V 8 bases and J 2 bases; bases outside gene matches: 10. This CDR3 contains 15 residues. Germline CDR1 MNHNS, CDR2 SASEGT. The data stem from a study of OX40 agonist ivuxolimab in advanced cancers. Study summary: Dose-escalation patients had hepatocellular carcinoma, melanoma, renal cell or head and neck cancer. Under the entry rules, prior anti-PD-1, anti-PD-L1 or anti-CTLA-4 therapy was allowed, and 40% had some.

Study observations and caveats: Low levels of normalized T-cell clonal expansion also appeared in some nonresponders.

Profiled with immunoSEQ multiplex PCR; TCRdb holds only in-frame clones, not every one. The sample consists of around 58,000 clones, 94% of them appearing once. The chain has TRBV6-1 and TRBJ1-2, with 8 nucleotides matching TRBD1. The sequencing here drew on CD4+ or CD8+ T cells sorted from blood, taken in a trial of the OX40 agonist ivuxolimab. The sequence was collected from an adult with an advanced solid tumor such as melanoma, head and neck, liver or kidney cancer. The CDR3 loop is CASFGQGRLNYGYTF. The CDR3 bases are TGTGCCAGCTTCGGACAGGGACGGCTGAACTATGGCTACACCTTC.